This T cell receptor beta chain was obtained from a study of identical twins. Study-wide points: When twins shared out-of-frame alpha sequences, those sequences had excess low generation probability. Models underestimated TCR alpha sharing (out-of-frame) in monozygotic twins. Twin pairs had excess sharing that was weaker in beta out-of-frame sequences.

From the 5' RACE reads, TCRdb called clonotypes with MiXCR, one entry per CDR3 protein. The sample comprises hundreds of thousands of distinct CDR3 sequences, around a sixth of which are singletons, and around 12% rests with the top ten. Germline CDR1 is DFQATT and CDR2 is SNEGSKA (reference sequence). The CDR3 contains 11 residues. This clonotype appeared a few times. Its target is unknown. These data were also reused for a study on T cells expressing NK-cell markers. That investigation notes: A few donors' CD3+CD56-NKG2C+ cells were dominated by the same clonotypes.

The TCR sequence derives from a woman younger than 35 in good health. Sequencing used PBMCs. V and J are TRBV20-1 and TRBJ1-1, with no clear D. This CDR3 is CSAHPGNEAFF. The CDR3 DNA sequence: TGCAGCGCACACCCTGGGAACGAAGCTTTCTTT.